A selection of T cell receptor beta chains follows, all from one sample in a study of T cells in Graves' hyperthyroidism and ophthalmopathy. TCRdb analysed the multiplex PCR reads with MiXCR anew, one entry per CDR3 protein. The table lists about 290,000 distinct CDR3 sequences, approximately 15% of them singletons, with roughly 50% in the top ten. The sequencing input was blood. The receptors shown here come from an older woman with Graves' ophthalmopathy. The conserved cysteine and the conserved F or W are not part of the CDR3 here.

V gene: TRBV28
J gene: TRBJ1-2
CDR3 protein: ASQGRGGVHYGYT

V gene: TRBV19
J gene: TRBJ1-5
CDR3 protein: ASVRDINQPQH

V gene: TRBV24-1
J gene: TRBJ2-3
CDR3 protein: ATSDLTGTRADTQY

V gene: TRBV6-1
J gene: TRBJ1-5
CDR3 protein: ASSESHSNQPQH

V gene: TRBV7-8
J gene: TRBJ2-1
CDR3 protein: ASIIGFIDIMTSGAYNEQF

V gene: TRBV7-2
J gene: TRBJ1-6
CDR3 protein: ASSLGLRRHNSPLH

V gene: TRBV9
J gene: TRBJ2-7
CDR3 protein: ASSPTAGGAYEQY

V gene: TRBV20-1
J gene: TRBJ2-3
CDR3 protein: SARDMGEGTDTQY

V gene: TRBV4-1
J gene: TRBJ2-7
CDR3 protein: ASSQATGKSYEQY

V gene: TRBV28
J gene: TRBJ1-6
CDR3 protein: ASSPTGSYNSPLH

V gene: TRBV3-1
J gene: TRBJ2-3
CDR3 protein: ASSEPRGPSADTQY

V gene: TRBV6-2/TRBV6-3
J gene: TRBJ2-7
CDR3 protein: ATNRQSATYEQY

V gene: TRBV19
J gene: TRBJ2-7
CDR3 protein: ASSATGGAYEQY

V gene: TRBV12-3/TRBV12-4
J gene: TRBJ2-7
CDR3 protein: ASTRDGPTYEQY